This T cell receptor (beta chain) originates from a study of vaccination effects on CD4 cells after COVID-19 (dated by TCRdb to 2021 to 2024). Background on the whole study: In the ViraFEST assay, PBMC were stimulated with viral peptide pools, and antigen-specific CD4+ T cell clonotypes were then identified by expansion using TCR sequencing. Three convalescent patients were sampled early (day +14) and late (day +241, +227, +161 respectively) after vaccination. Across the study, the median time from the second dose to post-vaccine sampling was 72 days (range 14 to 241). Some 2 million PBMC per well were cultured with roughly 10 ug/ml peptides in IMDM containing 5% human AB serum, around 10 IU/ml IL-2 and gentamicin. SARS-CoV-2 spike-specific CD4+ TCR repertoires from before and after mRNA vaccination were compared in COVID-19 convalescent patients and in infection-naive vaccine recipients. Altogether, nine to ten COVID-19 convalescent patients and several SARS-CoV-2-naive healthy vaccine recipients made up the full study. Cultures from other donors in the study were sequenced with the Oncomine TCR Beta short-read assay on an Illumina iSeq 100.

Preparation of the library involved the immunoSEQ multiplex PCR assay. DNA from the cultured and isolated CD4+ T cells underwent TCR beta CDR3 sequencing. The authors processed their data as follows. The analysis removed non-productive TCR sequences, trimmed reads to the CDR3 region, and retained only CDR3s that were 7 or more amino acids long. The MANAFEST web app was used to identify antigen-specific clonotypes by comparing expansion in peptide wells with expansion in reference cultures. To count as positive, a clone had to show expansion at FDR<0.05 compared with the reference and with all other wells, an odds ratio above 5, and a frequency above 0.1% in two replicate wells. Cross-reactive clonotypes were defined as significantly expanded in SARS-CoV-2 spike wells and in at least one common cold coronavirus spike condition. Levenshtein distance calculated with the stringdist R package was used to assess CDR3 similarity, and unrooted trees were constructed with ape in R 3.6.1. TCRdb obtained this table from immuneACCESS and retained in-frame rearrangements with V and J assigned. These tables miss some clones; where compared with another copy, unresolved V genes account for less than half of the shortfall, and the remainder is unexplained. V and J calls plus clone size are reproduced from that table; the DNA served to infer D and trimming. This sample is represented by 40,000 to 45,000 clones; about 80% of them were singletons. The ten most abundant clones make up around 3.3% of the sample.

What the authors observed across the whole study: The study was limited by a small number of convalescent patients, and early post-infection timepoints were lacking. In convalescent patients, the post-vaccine spike-reactive repertoire was composed mainly of new vaccine-induced clones that were largely distinct from infection-induced clones. Clones induced by infection and clones induced by vaccination both contracted markedly at late timepoints after vaccination, which fits with T cell responses waning over time.

A note on this clone: The antigen this receptor binds is unknown. Nothing much larger sits one base from this clone, and base qualities are not available.

After less than 13 days of culture, CD4+ T cells were isolated with the EasySep CD4+ T cell isolation kit. Convalescent patients had PCR-confirmed SARS-CoV-2 infection between March and December 2020, before Alpha, Beta and Delta variants emerged in the United States. Each participant got two doses of an mRNA SARS-CoV-2 vaccine, either BNT162b2 or mRNA-1273. On days 3 and 7, half of the culture medium was replaced with fresh IL-2-containing medium. Each peptide stimulation condition was cultured in triplicate wells unless otherwise noted. Using Ficoll-Paque Plus gradient centrifugation, PBMC were separated from whole blood and then either used fresh or cryopreserved at -140C. The QIAamp micro DNA kit was used to extract genomic DNA from the cultured CD4+ T cells. This clonotype originated in a human donor who had a prior SARS-CoV-2 infection. The material sequenced was CD4+ T cells from PBMCs cultured without peptide, taken after COVID-19 vaccination.

The bases read TGTGCCAGCAGCTTCGACCTTAACGGCGAGCAGTACTTC. Its protein reads: CASSFDLNGEQYF. The chain links TRBV9 with TRBJ2-7; the D gene is not confidently resolved. Deletion took 4 bases off V and 6 bases off J, with a span of 14 bases between the germline ends. Counted from cysteine to phenylalanine, this CDR3 has 13 amino acids. Solely the CDR3 DNA is kept, with 39 bases framed from the first base. Via the germline V gene, CDR1 is SGDLS and CDR2 YYNGEE.